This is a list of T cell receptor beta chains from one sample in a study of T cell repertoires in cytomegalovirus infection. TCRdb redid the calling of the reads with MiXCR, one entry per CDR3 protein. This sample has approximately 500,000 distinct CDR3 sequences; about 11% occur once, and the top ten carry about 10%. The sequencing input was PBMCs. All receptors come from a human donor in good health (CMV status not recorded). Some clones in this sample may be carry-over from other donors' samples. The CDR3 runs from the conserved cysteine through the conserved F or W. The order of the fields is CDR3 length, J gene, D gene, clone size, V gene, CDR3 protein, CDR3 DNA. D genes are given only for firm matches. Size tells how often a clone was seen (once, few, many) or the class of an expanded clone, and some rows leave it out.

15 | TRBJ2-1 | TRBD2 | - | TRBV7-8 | CASSLSSGNYNEQFF | TGTGCCAGCAGCTTATCTAGCGGGAACTACAATGAGCAGTTCTTC
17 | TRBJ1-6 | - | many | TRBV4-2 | CASSQDRGGDNNSPLHF | TGTGCCAGCAGCCAAGATCGGGGGGGCGATAATAATTCACCCCTCCACTTT
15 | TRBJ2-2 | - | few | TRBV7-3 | CASSNYRVGTGELFF | TGTGCCAGCAGCAACTACAGGGTGGGGACCGGGGAGCTGTTTTTT
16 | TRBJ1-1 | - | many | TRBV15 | CATSGTWTETRTEAFF | TGTGCCACCAGCGGAACTTGGACAGAAACCAGAACTGAAGCTTTCTTT
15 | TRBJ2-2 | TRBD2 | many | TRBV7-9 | CASRRRGANTGELFF | TGTGCCAGCAGGCGACGGGGGGCGAACACCGGGGAGCTGTTTTTT
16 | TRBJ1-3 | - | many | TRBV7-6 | CASSLAAARSGNTIYF | TGTGCCAGCAGCTTAGCGGCCGCGCGCTCTGGAAACACCATATATTTT
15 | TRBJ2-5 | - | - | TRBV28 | CASSLGPRLKETQYF | TGTGCCAGCAGTTTAGGCCCCCGTTTGAAAGAGACCCAGTACTTC
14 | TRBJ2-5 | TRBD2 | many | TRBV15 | CATKLAGAEKTQYF | TGTGCCACCAAACTAGCGGGAGCGGAGAAGACCCAGTACTTC
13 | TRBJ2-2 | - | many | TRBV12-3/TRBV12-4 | CASMGGLAGELFF | TGTGCCAGCATGGGGGGGCTCGCCGGGGAGCTGTTTTTT
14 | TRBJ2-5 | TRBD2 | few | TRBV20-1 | CSASRGGRRETQYF | TGCAGTGCTAGTCGTGGCGGGAGGAGAGAGACCCAGTACTTC
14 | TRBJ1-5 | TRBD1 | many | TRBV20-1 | CSATGTGQDQPQHF | TGCAGTGCTACAGGGACAGGTCAAGATCAGCCCCAGCATTTT
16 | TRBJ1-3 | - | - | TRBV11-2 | CASSFFSQNSGNTIYF | TGTGCCAGCAGCTTTTTCTCGCAGAACTCTGGAAACACCATATATTTT
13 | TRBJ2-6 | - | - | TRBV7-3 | CASSPSGTNVLTF | TGTGCCAGCAGCCCATCTGGGACCAACGTCCTGACTTTC
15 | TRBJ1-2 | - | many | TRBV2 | CASSEIPTDNYGYTF | TGTGCCAGCAGTGAAATCCCGACAGATAACTATGGCTACACCTTC
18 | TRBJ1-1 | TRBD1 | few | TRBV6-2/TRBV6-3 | CASSYPTPYRGQDTEAFF | TGTGCCAGCAGTTACCCGACCCCGTATAGGGGGCAGGACACTGAAGCTTTCTTT
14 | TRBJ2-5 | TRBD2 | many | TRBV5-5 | CASTMGGYEETQYF | TGTGCCAGCACCATGGGGGGGTACGAAGAGACCCAGTACTTC
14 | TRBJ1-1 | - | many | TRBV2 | CASGGRALNTEAFF | TGTGCCAGTGGTGGCAGGGCCTTGAACACTGAAGCTTTCTTT
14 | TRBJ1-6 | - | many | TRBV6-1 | CASSIRDGNSPLHF | TGTGCCAGCAGTATACGGGACGGGAATTCGCCCCTCCACTTT
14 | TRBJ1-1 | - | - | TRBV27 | CASRDLQENTEAFF | TGTGCCAGCAGGGATCTACAGGAGAACACTGAAGCTTTCTTT
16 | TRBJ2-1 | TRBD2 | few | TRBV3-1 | CASSQGGTSGRYEQFF | TGTGCCAGCAGCCAAGGTGGGACTAGCGGGAGGTATGAGCAGTTCTTC
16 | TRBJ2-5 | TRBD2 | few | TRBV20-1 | CSAPSRKAGHAGSQYF | TGCAGTGCTCCCTCACGAAAAGCGGGGCATGCCGGGTCCCAGTACTTC
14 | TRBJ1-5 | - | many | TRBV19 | CASTRGGYNQPQHF | TGTGCCAGTACCCGAGGGGGGTACAATCAGCCCCAGCATTTT
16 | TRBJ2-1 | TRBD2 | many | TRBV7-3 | CASSPSSGRAVNEQFF | TGTGCCAGCAGCCCCTCCAGCGGGAGGGCCGTCAATGAGCAGTTCTTC
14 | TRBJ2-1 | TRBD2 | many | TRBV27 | CASSPSGTINEQFF | TGTGCCAGCAGTCCCTCCGGGACTATAAATGAGCAGTTCTTC
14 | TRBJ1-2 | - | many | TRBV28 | CASSLGAGNYGYTF | TGTGCCAGCAGTTTAGGGGCAGGGAACTATGGCTACACCTTC
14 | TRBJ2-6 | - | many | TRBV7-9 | CASSLVSGANVLTF | TGTGCCAGCAGCTTGGTTTCTGGGGCCAACGTCCTGACTTTC
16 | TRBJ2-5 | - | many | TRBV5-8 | CASSLLSRARDRTQYF | TGTGCCAGCAGCTTGCTTTCCAGAGCAAGAGACCGGACCCAGTACTTC
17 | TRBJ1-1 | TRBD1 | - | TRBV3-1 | CASSQDKSPGGDTEAFF | TGTGCCAGCAGCCAAGATAAGTCGCCAGGGGGGGACACTGAAGCTTTCTTT
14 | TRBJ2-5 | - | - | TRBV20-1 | CSAPRGRSGGTQYF | TGCAGTGCCCCACGAGGGCGGTCCGGGGGGACCCAGTACTTC
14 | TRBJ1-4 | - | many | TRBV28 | CASSSHGDNEKLFF | TGTGCCAGCAGTTCCCACGGGGATAATGAAAAACTGTTTTTT
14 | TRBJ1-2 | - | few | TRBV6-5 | CASSYSITGDGYTF | TGTGCCAGCAGTTACTCGATCACAGGTGATGGCTACACCTTC
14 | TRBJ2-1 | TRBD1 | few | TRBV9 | CASSAGQVENEQFF | TGTGCCAGCAGCGCGGGACAGGTGGAAAATGAGCAGTTCTTC
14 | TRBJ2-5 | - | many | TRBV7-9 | CASSLAERGETQYF | TGTGCCAGCAGCTTAGCGGAACGGGGGGAGACCCAGTACTTC
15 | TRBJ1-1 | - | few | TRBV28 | CASTPEGGTGTEAFF | TGTGCCAGCACCCCCGAGGGGGGGACGGGCACTGAAGCTTTCTTT
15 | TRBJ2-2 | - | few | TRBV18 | CASSPETENTGELFF | TGTGCCAGCTCACCAGAAACAGAGAACACCGGGGAGCTGTTTTTT
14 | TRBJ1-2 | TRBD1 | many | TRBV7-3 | CASSLNPTGDGYTF | TGTGCCAGCAGCTTAAACCCGACAGGGGATGGCTACACCTTC
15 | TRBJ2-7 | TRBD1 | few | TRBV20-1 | CSARALDRGGDEQYF | TGCAGTGCTAGAGCCCTCGACAGGGGTGGCGACGAGCAGTACTTC
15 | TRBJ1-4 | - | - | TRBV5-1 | CASSLLGRSDEKLFF | TGCGCCAGCAGCCTGCTGGGGAGAAGCGATGAAAAACTGTTTTTT
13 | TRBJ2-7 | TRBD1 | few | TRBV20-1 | CSAPDRGAYEQYF | TGCAGTGCCCCCGACAGGGGCGCCTACGAGCAGTACTTC
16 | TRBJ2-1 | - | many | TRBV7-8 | CASSLRSLFEDNEQFF | TGTGCCAGCAGCTTGAGGTCTTTGTTCGAGGACAATGAGCAGTTCTTC
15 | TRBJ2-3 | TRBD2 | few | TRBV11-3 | CASSKAGVEGDTQYF | TGTGCCAGCAGCAAGGCGGGAGTCGAGGGAGATACGCAGTATTTT
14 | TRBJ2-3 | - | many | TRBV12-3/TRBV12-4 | CASRQRGNTDTQYF | TGTGCCAGCAGACAGAGGGGGAACACAGATACGCAGTATTTT
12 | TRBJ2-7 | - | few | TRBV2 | CASRGTLYEQYF | TGTGCCAGCAGGGGGACTCTCTACGAGCAGTACTTC
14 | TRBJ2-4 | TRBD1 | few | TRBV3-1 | CASSRGQGADIQYF | TGTGCCAGCAGCCGGGGACAGGGGGCTGACATTCAGTACTTC
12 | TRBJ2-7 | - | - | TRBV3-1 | CASSAGPYEQYF | TGTGCCAGCAGCGCAGGGCCCTACGAGCAGTACTTC
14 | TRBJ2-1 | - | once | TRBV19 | CASTGGQAFYEQFF | TGTGCCAGCACCGGGGGTCAGGCTTTCTATGAGCAGTTCTTC
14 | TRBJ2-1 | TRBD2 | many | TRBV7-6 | CASSRLAGGDEQFF | TGTGCCAGCAGCCGACTAGCGGGAGGTGATGAGCAGTTCTTC
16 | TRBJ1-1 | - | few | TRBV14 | CASSQDRIVTASQAFF | TGTGCCAGCAGCCAAGATCGGATAGTGACCGCCAGCCAAGCTTTCTTT
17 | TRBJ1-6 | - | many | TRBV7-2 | CASSSAFLTVGNSPLHF | TGTGCCAGCAGCTCAGCGTTCCTGACAGTTGGGAATTCACCCCTCCACTTT
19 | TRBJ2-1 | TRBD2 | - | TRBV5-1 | CASSLGVAGALPSYNEQFF | TGCGCCAGCAGCTTGGGAGTAGCGGGGGCCCTCCCTTCCTACAATGAGCAGTTCTTC
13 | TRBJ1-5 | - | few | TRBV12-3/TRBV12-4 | CASTTGSNQPQHF | TGTGCCAGCACCACAGGGAGCAATCAGCCCCAGCATTTT
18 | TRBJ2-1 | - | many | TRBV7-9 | CASSPRAETALSYNEQFF | TGTGCCAGCAGCCCTCGGGCCGAGACAGCTTTGTCCTACAATGAGCAGTTCTTC
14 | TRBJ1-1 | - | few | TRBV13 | CASSTGYGGTEAFF | TGTGCCAGCAGCACCGGGTACGGCGGGACTGAAGCTTTCTTT
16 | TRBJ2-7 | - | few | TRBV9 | CASSVPVRGSSYEQYF | TGTGCCAGCAGCGTACCCGTGCGGGGCAGCTCCTACGAGCAGTACTTC
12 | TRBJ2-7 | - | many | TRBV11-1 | CASSPDSQNQYF | TGTGCCAGCAGCCCCGACAGCCAAAACCAGTACTTC
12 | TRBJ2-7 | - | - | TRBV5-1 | CASSLKGTRQYF | TGCGCCAGCAGCTTGAAGGGTACCAGGCAGTACTTC
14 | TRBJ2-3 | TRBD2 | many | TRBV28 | CASSRTSVIDTQYF | TGTGCCAGCAGCCGGACTAGCGTAATAGATACGCAGTATTTT